This entry lists 15 T cell receptor beta chains sequenced from one sample in a study of T-cell reconstitution after alpha-beta-depleted transplantation in children (dated by TCRdb to 2015 to 2016). The treatment or condition label, as the study defines it: allogeneic hematopoietic cell transplantation with graft depleted of TCRalphabeta T cells and CD19 B cells. To prepare the library, PCR was applied. TCRdb records Illumina HiSeq 2500 as the sequencer. TCR library preparation used molecular barcoding, with unique molecular identifiers applied to normalize quantification of the TCRbeta repertoire. The public reads were quality trimmed at Q25 with fastp and then assembled into clones with MiXCR by TCRdb, keeping productive beta chains. Identical CDR3 proteins give one entry, which carries the most common genes and DNA. The sample profile shows approximately 80,000 distinct CDR3 sequences; over 12% of them were found once. The ten biggest clones cover 25% to 35% of the sample.

This sample comprised PBMCs, mostly from graft donor cells, obtained 180 days after TCRalphabeta/CD19-depleted stem cell transplant. The receptors here all came from a male patient aged 2 to 10 who had a stem cell transplant for acute lymphoblastic leukemia, so the T cells may come from the graft donor.

V gene TRBV10-3 combines with J gene TRBJ1-2, with TRBD1 matching 9 bases. The V and J ends lost 2 bases and 7 bases, in that order; junction bases with no gene match: 5. Germline V gives CDR1 ENHRY, CDR2 SYGVKD. The CDR3 is made up of 14 amino acids. Here the CDR3 reads CAISEPPGQGGYTF. CDR3 DNA: TGTGCCATCAGTGAGCCTCCGGGACAGGGTGGCTACACCTTC.

Only a few counts were recorded for this clonotype. CDR3 in DNA: TGTGCCAGCTCTCACCGAGGGAACTATGGCTACACCTTC. Translated, it gives CASSHRGNYGYTF. The chain carries TRBV12-3 or TRBV12-4 and TRBJ1-2; no firm D call. The CDR3 spans 13 residues. The V end was cut by 8 bases, the J end by 2 bases, with 12 bases between.

This clonotype was seen a single time. The rearrangement links TRBV7-2 to TRBJ1-1; no firm D call. Germline lookup yields CDR1 SGHTA and CDR2 FQGNSA. The V end lost 2 bases, the J end lost 3 bases, and 10 bases lay between the germline ends. This CDR3 has 14 amino acids. This chain's CDR3 is CASSLLQSYTEAFF. The CDR3 DNA reads TGTGCCAGCAGCTTATTACAGTCCTACACTGAAGCTTTCTTT.

The J gene is TRBJ2-1, the V gene TRBV19; no clear D gene. The V gene's germline CDR1 is LNHDA and CDR2 SQIVND (reference sequence). Trimming left V 5 bases short and J 14 bases short, with 16 bases between. The CDR3 has 12 residues. Written as DNA, the CDR3 is TGTGCCAGTAGTTCCCCCGAAGCCCCGAAGTTCTTC. It yields the protein CASSSPEAPKFF.

The table lists this clonotype with many counts. V is TRBV29-1 and J is TRBJ2-2; 9 bases align to TRBD1. The ends lost 6 bases at V and 0 bases at J; junction bases unmatched: 5. CDR3 length: 15 amino acids. CDR1 and CDR2 (germline): SQVTM, ANQGSEA. This chain's CDR3 is CSVRTGEANTGELFF. The DNA for the CDR3 is TGCAGCGTCAGGACAGGGGAGGCGAACACCGGGGAGCTGTTTTTT.

This clonotype was detected a few times. This chain uses TRBV20-1 with TRBJ2-3; 10 bases fit TRBD2. Trimming took 0 bases from V and 7 from J; bases not matched to a gene: 13. Germline V gives CDR1 DFQATT, CDR2 SNEGSKA (reference sequence). The CDR3 is made up of 17 amino acids. The CDR3 coding sequence is TGCAGTGCTAGAGATGGGGCGGAGCGGGGGGGCCTTAATACGCAGTATTTT. Amino acids: CSARDGAERGGLNTQYF.

This clonotype has just a few counts. A much larger clone differs by one base, so this may be a read error. V is TRBV7-9 and J is TRBJ2-7; D is undetermined. The germline V and J ends were trimmed by 5 bases and 4 bases, with 18 bases remaining between them. Germline V gene lookup returns CDR1 SEHNR and CDR2 FQNEAQ (reference sequence). This CDR3 spans 15 amino acids. The CDR3 DNA is TGTGCCAGCAGCCTCCGGGCCATCGGAAGATACGAGCAGTACTTC. This translates into CASSLRAIGRYEQYF.

In the case of this clonotype: One end of the junction does not line up with germline, which may come from a read error. The chain uses TRBV5-1 and TRBJ2-5; D possibly corresponds to TRBD2 (5 bases). Germline CDR1 reads SGHRS; CDR2 reads YFSETQ. This CDR3 has 12 amino acids. CDR3 sequence (DNA): TGCGCCAGCAGCTGGAATGGGGAGACCCAGAACTTC. Protein product: CASSWNGETQNF.

Here the CDR3 DNA reads TGTGCCAGCAGTGAAGTGTATGCCGGGGAGCTGTTTTTT. Its protein is CASSEVYAGELFF. The chain couples TRBV2 to TRBJ2-2, with D hard to call. Germline values: CDR1 SNHLY, CDR2 FYNNEI. Trimming stripped 1 base from V and 6 bases from J, with 6 bases between. The CDR3 extends over 13 amino acids.

The chain couples TRBV5-1 to TRBJ2-2; unclear D gene. V was cut by 5 bases and J by 6 bases, with 8 bases left in between. Germline-derived CDR1 and CDR2 are SGHRS and YFSETQ. CDR3 length: 12 residues. As DNA, the CDR3 is TGCGCCAGCAGTTACAAGCCCGGGGAGCTGTTTTTT. Amino acid sequence: CASSYKPGELFF.

V is TRBV7-2 and J is TRBJ1-6, with D tentatively TRBD1 (5 bases). V lost 4 bases and J 7 bases, leaving 14 bases between the germline ends. The germline V gene encodes CDR1 SGHTA and CDR2 FQGNSA. The CDR3 sequence is 15 residues long. CDR3 nucleotide sequence: TGTGCCAGCAGCTCTTCGGGACTGATAAATTCACCCCTCCACTTT. It yields the protein CASSSSGLINSPLHF.

This clonotype showed up just a few times. This sequence joins TRBV27 and TRBJ2-7, with 9 bases aligning to TRBD1. The CDR3 spans 13 residues. Germline V CDR1 and CDR2: MNHEY, SMNVEV (reference sequence). V lost 6 bases to trimming and J lost 3 bases; unmatched junction nucleotides: 3. The CDR3 here is CASRPTGGYEQYF. In DNA, the CDR3 is TGTGCCAGCAGGCCGACAGGGGGCTACGAGCAGTACTTC.

The genes are TRBV5-6 and TRBJ1-5; no clear D. The CDR3 runs to 14 residues. The germline V gene encodes CDR1 SGHDT and CDR2 YYEEEE. Trimming left V 6 bases short and J 7 bases short, with 17 bases between. The CDR3 DNA follows: TGTGCCAGCACCCTGCGGGGATTGAGGCAGCCCCAGCATTTT. Its translation: CASTLRGLRQPQHF.

With regard to this clonotype: Likely a read error: the CDR3 ends without its conserved phenylalanine or tryptophan. The chain is built from TRBV4-2 and TRBJ2-3; TRBD2 aligns across 11 bases. The CDR3 loop spans 16 amino acids. With 4 bases clipped from V and 6 bases from J, the junction kept 9 bases outside the gene matches. Germline V gene data show CDR1 as LGHNA and CDR2 as YNFKEQ. The CDR3 protein is CASSRPGLAEPDTQYL. CDR3 sequence (DNA): TGTGCCAGCAGCCGGCCGGGACTAGCGGAACCTGATACGCAGTATCTT.

This clonotype was counted between two and nine times. CDR3 protein: CSAGGGFSGNTIYF. As DNA, the CDR3 is TGCAGTGCCGGGGGGGGGTTCTCTGGAAACACCATATATTTT. The chain employs TRBV20-1 and TRBJ1-3, with a tentative D call TRBD1 (5 bases). The CDR3 consists of 14 residues. Deletions cut 6 bases from V and 0 bases from J, with 12 bases between. From germline, CDR1 is DFQATT and CDR2 SNEGSKA (reference sequence).